Shown below are 10 T cell receptor beta chains from a single sample sequenced in a study of T cell clonality in common variable immunodeficiency (dated by TCRdb to about 2015). Library generation was performed with the immunoSEQ multiplex PCR assay. TCRdb holds this immuneACCESS table with in-frame rearrangements only. Some clones are missing; in checked studies, unresolved V genes explain under half, and the rest has no known cause. Here the sample lists 50,000 to 65,000 clones, none seen once only. Around 0.84% of the sample belongs to the ten largest clones. Sequencing was carried out using peripheral blood mononuclear cells. These receptor sequences come from a person aged 18 to 75 in good health.

This clone occurred a few times. The read terminates 3 residues before the CDR3 end, so the remaining end is supplied by the germline J gene. The chain links TRBV5-1 to TRBJ1-3; 7 bases map to TRBD1. The J segment lost 3 bases and the V segment lost 0 bases, leaving 6 bases of the junction unmatched. Per the germline V gene, CDR1 is SGHRS and CDR2 is YFSETQ. CDR3 size: 16 residues. The CDR3 loop is CASSLDRGLGGNTIYF. CDR3 DNA (partial): TGCGCCAGCAGCTTGGACAGGGGTCTAGGTGGAAACACC.

In this sample, this clone turned up many times. The read ends 3 residues early relative to the CDR3; the germline J gene fills the gap. This chain links TRBV5-1 with TRBJ2-7, with TRBD1 matching 7 bases. Germline CDR1 SGHRS, CDR2 YFSETQ. Losses at the gene ends were 5 bases for V and 3 bases for J; bases not matched to a gene: 8. The CDR3 contains 14 residues. The CDR3: CASSRRDRDYEQYF. The CDR3 DNA, read in part, is TGCGCCAGCAGTCGCCGGGACAGAGACTACGAG.

This clone occurred many times. The CDR3 end falls 3 residues outside the read, so it is completed with the germline J gene. The chain is built from TRBV9 and TRBJ1-5; D uncertain. V dropped 1 base and J dropped 7 bases, with 15 bases sitting between them. The CDR3 sequence is 15 residues long. Germline V gene data show CDR1 as SGDLS and CDR2 as YYNGEE. The covered CDR3 bases are TGTGCCAGCAGCGTATCTCCGGAGCTAGGCCAGCCC. Translated: CASSVSPELGQP. The complete CDR3 sequence is CASSVSPELGQPQHF.

Many counts were recorded for this clone. CDR3 DNA, as far as it was read: TGTGCCAGTAGTATAGAGGGCGCTCCGGGACAGGGTGGT. The encoded protein is CASSIEGAPGQGG. The CDR3 in its entirety is CASSIEGAPGQGGYTF. V and J are TRBV19 and TRBJ1-2, with 9 bases identical to TRBD1. Sequencing ends 3 residues short of the CDR3 end; the germline J gene provides the rest. The CDR3 contains 16 residues. Germline loops: CDR1 LNHDA, CDR2 SQIVND (reference sequence).

Of note for this clone: The read comes to an end 3 residues before the CDR3 does, leaving the germline J gene to fill in the end. V usage is TRBV7-9 and J usage is TRBJ1-1; weak D call: TRBD1 (6 bases). Trimming stripped 7 bases from V and 1 base from J, with 16 bases between. Germline assignment: CDR1 SEHNR and CDR2 FQNEAQ (reference sequence). This CDR3 contains 15 residues. CDR3: CASTGYQGWNTEAFF. The covered CDR3 bases are TGTGCCAGCACCGGATATCAGGGGTGGAACACTGAA. Supplemented by reference TRBV7-9 and TRBJ1-1, the full variable domain reads DTGVSQNPRHKITKRGQNVTFRCDPISEHNRLYWYRQTLGQGPEFLTYFQNEAQLEKSRLLSDRFSAERPKGSFSTLEIQRTEQGDSAMYLCASTGYQGWNTEAFFGQGTRLTVV.

This clone has at least ten counts. The read gets to within 3 residues of the CDR3 end, and the germline J gene fills in the rest. The chain uses TRBV7-2 and TRBJ1-1, with 7 bases aligning to TRBD1. This CDR3 has 15 residues. J gave up 6 bases and V 5 bases, and 12 bases lay outside the gene matches. The germline V gene encodes CDR1 SGHTA and CDR2 FQGNSA. CDR3: CASSPLKTGEAEAFF. CDR3 DNA (partial): TGTGCCAGCAGCCCTCTAAAAACAGGGGAGGCTGAA.

This clone was picked up many times. The read falls 3 residues short of the CDR3 end, and the missing part is taken from the germline J gene. The gene calls are TRBV19 and TRBJ2-1; weak D call: TRBD1 (5 bases). V gave up 7 bases and J gave up 6 bases, with 10 bases separating them. Germline values: CDR1 LNHDA, CDR2 SQIVND (reference sequence). This CDR3 has 12 amino acids. The CDR3 DNA, read in part, is TGTGCCAGTAACATTAGGGGCAATGAG. It codes for CASNIRGNE. The full CDR3 protein is CASNIRGNEQFF.

This clone came up a few times. Its ends do not fully match the called genes, so a read error is possible. The sequenced part of the CDR3 DNA is TGTGCCAGTAGTATAGAGGACTCTGGAAACACG. Its protein product is CASSIEDSGNT. In full, the CDR3 is CASSIEDSGNTIYF. The rearrangement links TRBV19 to TRBJ1-3, with D uncertain. The CDR3 end lies 3 residues beyond the end of the read and is filled in from the germline J gene. The CDR3 has 14 residues. The germline gives CDR1 LNHDA, CDR2 SQIVND (reference sequence).

This clone occurred many times. The CDR3 end falls 3 residues outside the read, so it is completed with the germline J gene. V is TRBV7-9 and J is TRBJ1-1; a weak D match, TRBD1 (5 bases). Germline CDR1 is SEHNR and CDR2 is FQNEAQ (reference sequence). CDR3 length equals 13 residues. V gave up 6 bases and J gave up 1 base, with 9 bases separating them. This CDR3 reads CASRETGNTEAFF. The covered CDR3 bases are TGTGCCAGCAGAGAAACAGGGAACACTGAA.

This clone was recorded many times. The read halts 3 residues ahead of the CDR3 end, with the missing end drawn from the germline J gene. The chain combines TRBV5-1 with TRBJ1-5; TRBD1 matches 7 bases. The CDR3 covers 13 residues. The V gene end was trimmed by 1 base and the J gene end by 5 bases; junction bases not matched to a gene: 0. Per the germline V gene, CDR1 is SGHRS and CDR2 is YFSETQ. The sequenced CDR3 bases are TGCGCCAGCAGCTTGACAGGGGATCAGCCC. It specifies CASSLTGDQP. From start to end, the CDR3 is CASSLTGDQPQHF.